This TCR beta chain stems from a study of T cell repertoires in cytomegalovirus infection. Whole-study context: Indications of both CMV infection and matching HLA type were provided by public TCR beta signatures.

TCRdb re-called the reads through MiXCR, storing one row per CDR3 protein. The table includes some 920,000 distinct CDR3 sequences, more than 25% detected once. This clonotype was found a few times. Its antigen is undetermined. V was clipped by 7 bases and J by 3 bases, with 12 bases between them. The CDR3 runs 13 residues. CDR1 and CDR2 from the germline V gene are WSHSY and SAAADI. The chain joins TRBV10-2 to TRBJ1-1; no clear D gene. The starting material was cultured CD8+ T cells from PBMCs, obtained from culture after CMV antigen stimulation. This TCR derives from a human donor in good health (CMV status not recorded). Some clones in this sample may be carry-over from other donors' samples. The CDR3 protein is CASIAAGDTEAFF. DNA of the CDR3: TGCGCCAGCATCGCAGCCGGGGACACTGAAGCTTTCTTT.